The 19 T cell receptor beta chains below were found in one sample sequenced in a study of blood T cell repertoires in COVID-19. Here immunoSEQ multiplex PCR was the method, and the copy in TCRdb shows in-frame clones only, minus some. The sample consists of just under 350,000 clones, about 90% of them appearing once. The sequenced material came from peripheral blood. The receptors derive from a woman younger than 30 who had recovered from COVID-19.

This clone appeared a single time. The chain links TRBV5-1 to TRBJ2-3; 15 bases align to TRBD2. The V gene's germline CDR1 is SGHRS and CDR2 YFSETQ. V was pared by 4 bases and J by 5 bases, with 8 bases of the junction left unmatched. This CDR3 contains 17 residues. The CDR3 DNA is TGCGCCAGCAGCCCTCTCGGACTAGCGGGAGGGGAAGATACGCAGTATTTT. Translated, it gives CASSPLGLAGGEDTQYF.

The rearrangement uses TRBV19 and TRBJ1-3, with a tentative D call TRBD1 (5 bases). The V end lost 5 bases, the J end lost 0 bases, and 8 bases lay between the germline ends. This CDR3 has 14 amino acids. CDR1 LNHDA and CDR2 SQIVND come from the germline V gene (reference sequence). The CDR3 DNA reads TGTGCCAGTAGTCCAGGGATCTCTGGAAACACCATATATTTT. Residues: CASSPGISGNTIYF. Variable domain in full (rest from reference TRBV19 and TRBJ1-3): DGGITQSPKYLFRKEGQNVTLSCEQNLNHDAMYWYRQDPGQGLRLIYYSQIVNDFQKGDIAEGYSVSREKKESFPLTVTSAQKNPTAFYLCASSPGISGNTIYFGEGSWLTVV.

This clone turned up a few times. The chain uses TRBV5-6 and TRBJ2-7, with D tentatively TRBD2 (6 bases). CDR1 is SGHDT and CDR2 is YYEEEE in the germline V gene. V gave up 3 bases and J gave up 6 bases, with 19 bases separating them. The CDR3 is made up of 15 amino acids. The CDR3 sequence: CASSSAGRSWGEQYV. Written as DNA, the CDR3 is TGTGCCAGCAGCTCGGCGGGAAGGAGCTGGGGCGAGCAGTACGTC.

The V gene is TRBV5-4, the J gene TRBJ1-2; TRBD1 aligns across 7 bases. Trimming cost V 2 bases and J 4 bases; bases outside gene matches: 5. Germline lookup yields CDR1 SGHNT and CDR2 YYREEE (reference sequence). CDR3 length: 14 amino acids. The CDR3 loop reads CASSLAGGSYGYTF. In DNA, the CDR3 is TGTGCCAGCAGCTTAGCAGGGGGTTCCTATGGCTACACCTTC.

This sequence joins TRBV27 and TRBJ2-4; no reliable D call. V lost 5 bases and J lost 0, with 5 bases in between. The CDR3 contains 13 residues. Germline V gives CDR1 MNHEY, CDR2 SMNVEV (reference sequence). As DNA, the CDR3 is TGTGCCAGCAGTCCATTAGCCAAAAACATTCAGTACTTC. It translates to CASSPLAKNIQYF.

V and J are TRBV19 and TRBJ1-3; D uncertain. CDR1 and CDR2 (germline): LNHDA, SQIVND (reference sequence). Trimming shortened V by 5 bases and J by 2 bases, and 10 bases separated the two germline ends. CDR3 length equals 14 residues. The CDR3 loop reads CASSSVGAGNTIYF. The CDR3 nucleotides are TGTGCCAGTAGTTCCGTCGGGGCTGGAAACACCATATATTTT.

The genes are TRBV6-5 and TRBJ1-1, with no clear D. V lost 4 bases and J 6 bases, leaving 12 bases between the germline ends. Germline V gene sequence: CDR1 MNHEY, CDR2 SVGAGI. CDR3 length equals 13 residues. The CDR3 protein is CASSSSEEAEAFF. The CDR3 DNA sequence: TGTGCCAGCAGTTCCTCCGAGGAGGCTGAAGCTTTCTTT.

This rearrangement joins TRBV14 to TRBJ1-1; D is uncertain. CDR1 SGHDN and CDR2 FVKESK come from the germline V gene. V lost 8 bases and J lost 1, with 14 bases in between. The CDR3 covers 14 residues. The CDR3, as DNA: TGTGCCAGCGGGCGGGGTCTCGAGAACACTGAAGCTTTCTTT. Its translation: CASGRGLENTEAFF. The full variable domain, its missing parts supplied by reference TRBV14 and TRBJ1-1, is EAGVTQFPSHSVIEKGQTVTLRCDPISGHDNLYWYRRVMGKEIKFLLHFVKESKQDESGMPNNRFLAERTGGTYSTLKVQPAELEDSGVYFCASGRGLENTEAFFGQGTRLTVV.

The rearrangement uses TRBV10-2 and TRBJ1-2; D unresolved. Germline CDR1 and CDR2: WSHSY and SAAADI. The CDR3 is 13 amino acids. Trimming stripped 0 bases from V and 5 bases from J, with 7 bases between. For the CDR3, the DNA is TGCGCCAGCAGTGAGTCGTATGCGTATGGCTACACCTTC. Protein product: CASSESYAYGYTF.

This chain uses TRBV12-5 with TRBJ2-2, with a tentative D call TRBD1 (5 bases). Germline V gene sequence: CDR1 LGHNT, CDR2 FRNRAP. Trimming stripped 1 base from V and 5 bases from J, with 8 bases between. The CDR3 contains 14 residues. The CDR3 region is CASGLGRVTGELFF. Here the CDR3 DNA reads TGTGCTAGTGGTTTGGGCAGGGTTACCGGGGAGCTGTTTTTT.

V is TRBV11-2 and J is TRBJ1-2; maybe TRBD1 (5 bases). This CDR3 spans 16 amino acids. Germline V gene data show CDR1 as SGHAT and CDR2 as FQNNGV. Trimming stripped 4 bases from V and 4 bases from J, with 19 bases between. DNA for the CDR3: TGTGCCAGCAGCTCTCCCCGACAGTTTCGATCCTATGGCTACACCTTC. Encoded protein: CASSSPRQFRSYGYTF.

V and J are TRBV9 and TRBJ2-1; 10 bases map to TRBD2. Trimming removed 4 bases from V and 5 bases from J; junction bases left unmatched: 6. This CDR3 is built from 15 residues. Germline CDR1 and CDR2: SGDLS and YYNGEE. The CDR3 sequence is CASSPRTSGNNEQFF. The CDR3 bases are TGTGCCAGCAGCCCCCGGACTAGCGGCAACAATGAGCAGTTCTTC.

Only a few counts were recorded for this clone. The chain couples TRBV12-3 or TRBV12-4 to TRBJ2-7; D not certain. V lost 2 bases and J lost 2, with 4 bases in between. The CDR3 is made up of 12 amino acids. The DNA of the CDR3 is TGTGCCAGCAGTTTAAAGCCCTACGAGCAGTACGTC. This codes for CASSLKPYEQYV.

The chain's CDR3 is CASSQLSGRNYGYTF. DNA of the CDR3: TGCGCCAGCAGCCAACTGTCCGGGAGGAACTATGGCTACACCTTC. This chain joins TRBV4-1 and TRBJ1-2; D uncertain. Germline-derived CDR1 and CDR2 are MGHRA and YSYEKL. V was cut by 2 bases and J by 2 bases, with 12 bases left in between. CDR3 length: 15 residues.

This rearrangement joins TRBV5-4 to TRBJ1-1; TRBD1 aligns across 9 bases. CDR1 SGHNT and CDR2 YYREEE come from the germline V gene (reference sequence). The CDR3 covers 16 residues. V gave up 2 bases and J gave up 0 bases; unmatched junction bases: 5. The CDR3 bases are TGTGCCAGCAGCTTTGGGGACAGGGACATGAACACTGAAGCTTTCTTT. It codes for CASSFGDRDMNTEAFF.

The chain uses TRBV6-6 and TRBJ1-1, with TRBD1 as a possible D gene (6 bases). The CDR3 runs 15 residues. V shed 2 bases and J shed 5 bases, with 15 bases lying between them. Germline CDR1 MNHNY, CDR2 SVGAGI (reference sequence). This CDR3 reads CASSYGGGRVTEAFF. In nucleotides, the CDR3 is TGTGCCAGCAGTTACGGGGGGGGCAGGGTGACTGAAGCTTTCTTT.

The rearrangement links TRBV28 to TRBJ2-3, with a weak D call TRBD2 (6 bases). Germline-derived CDR1 and CDR2 are MDHEN and SYDVKM. V lost 5 bases to trimming and J lost 3 bases, with 21 bases between them. CDR3 size: 17 residues. The CDR3 sequence is CASSDPLSDRGTDTQYF. CDR3 sequence (DNA): TGTGCCAGCAGTGACCCCCTTTCGGACCGGGGGACAGATACGCAGTATTTT.

In its sample, this clone was seen a few times. The chain joins TRBV14 to TRBJ2-2; TRBD2 aligns across 14 bases. V shed 1 base and J 7 bases; nucleotides not matched to a gene: 2. CDR3 length: 16 amino acids. Germline V gene data show CDR1 as SGHDN and CDR2 as FVKESK. The CDR3 protein is CASSQGLAGGNGELFF. The CDR3 bases are TGTGCCAGCAGCCAAGGACTAGCGGGAGGGAACGGGGAGCTGTTTTTT.

The chain recombines TRBV2 with TRBJ2-1; D might be TRBD2 (6 bases). Germline CDR1 is SNHLY and CDR2 is FYNNEI. The CDR3 spans 14 residues. V lost 10 bases to trimming and J lost 1 base, with 14 bases between them. The CDR3 sequence: CATAQEGSYNEQFF. In DNA, the CDR3 is TGTGCCACAGCTCAGGAGGGGTCCTACAATGAGCAGTTCTTC.